A single sample is the source of the 10 T cell receptor beta chains below, sequenced in a study of CD8 T cells in Susac syndrome. Random hexamers were used to reverse transcribe the RNA input (about 0.45 to 1 ug). TCRdb itself ran the immunoSEQ multiplex PCR reads through MiXCR, one entry per CDR3 protein. The data hold a few hundred thousand distinct CDR3 sequences, with approximately 95% observed a single time. Sequences were obtained from CD4+ T cells from PBMCs. The origin of the receptors is a human donor with multiple sclerosis.

The chain combines TRBV20-1 with TRBJ2-1; D may be TRBD1 (5 bases). V was cut by 2 bases and J by 6 bases, with 8 bases left in between. The germline V gene has CDR1 DFQATT and CDR2 SNEGSKA (reference sequence). This CDR3 spans 12 amino acids. CDR3 in amino acids: CSARNRFNEQFF. DNA of the CDR3: TGCAGTGCTAGAAACAGGTTCAATGAGCAGTTCTTC.

This chain uses TRBV7-2 with TRBJ2-3, with a possible D match to TRBD1 (5 bases). This CDR3 comprises 15 residues. The V end was cut by 3 bases, the J end by 1 base, with 11 bases between. CDR1 is SGHTA and CDR2 is FQGNSA in the germline V gene. As DNA, the CDR3 is TGTGCCAGCAGCTTCTACGACAGCGGCACAGATACGCAGTATTTT. It encodes CASSFYDSGTDTQYF.

This chain joins TRBV30 and TRBJ1-1, with TRBD1 as a possible D gene (6 bases). The CDR3 is 15 amino acids. Germline CDR1 reads GTSNPN; CDR2 reads SVGIG (reference sequence). V was cut by 0 bases and J by 1 base, with 12 bases left in between. CDR3 sequence reads: CAWSVRGRGNTEAFF. CDR3 DNA sequence: TGTGCCTGGAGTGTCCGGGGGCGCGGGAACACTGAAGCTTTCTTT. The full variable domain, completed using reference TRBV30 and TRBJ1-1, is SQTIHQWPATLVQPVGSPLSLECTVEGTSNPNLYWYRQAAGRGLQLLFYSVGIGQISSEVPQNLSASRPQDRQFILSSKKLLLSDSGFYLCAWSVRGRGNTEAFFGQGTRLTVV.

This clonotype was found once. The genes are TRBV3-1 and TRBJ1-2; D uncertain. The CDR3 is 17 amino acids. Germline-derived CDR1 and CDR2 are LGHDT and YNNKEL (reference sequence). Deletions cut 1 base from V and 1 base from J, with 16 bases between. The chain's CDR3 is CASSQAGLTAHNYGYTF. CDR3 DNA sequence: TGTGCCAGCAGCCAAGCAGGACTTACGGCCCATAACTATGGCTACACCTTC.

The chain links TRBV20-1 to TRBJ2-4; no firm D call. The CDR3 totals 14 residues. Germline V gives CDR1 DFQATT, CDR2 SNEGSKA (reference sequence). Trimming pared 1 base from V and 2 bases from J, leaving 9 bases between. The CDR3 region is CSARAEGSKNIQYF. In nucleotides, the CDR3 is TGCAGTGCTAGAGCTGAAGGGTCCAAAAACATTCAGTACTTC.

V usage is TRBV20-1 and J usage is TRBJ1-6; D gene unclear. CDR1 is DFQATT, CDR2 SNEGSKA, per germline (reference sequence). V was clipped by 3 bases and J by 0 bases, with 9 bases between them. The CDR3 extends over 15 amino acids. The CDR3 region is CSAREGSSYNSPLHF. DNA for the CDR3: TGCAGTGCTAGGGAGGGTAGCTCCTATAATTCACCCCTCCACTTT.

The V call is TRBV12-3 or TRBV12-4, the J call TRBJ2-1, with TRBD1 matching over 8 bases. This CDR3 is 15 amino acids long. V shed 4 bases, J shed 4 bases, and the junction held 6 bases outside the gene matches. CDR3 DNA: TGTGCCAGCAGTTCAGGGGGCTGGGGTTACAATGAGCAGTTCTTC. It codes for CASSSGGWGYNEQFF.

This chain links TRBV6-5 with TRBJ2-1, with D possibly matching TRBD1 (6 bases). Germline-derived CDR1 and CDR2 are MNHEY and SVGAGI. The CDR3 is 11 amino acids. V was clipped by 3 bases and J by 12 bases, with 9 bases between them. The chain's CDR3 is CASSYGRGQFF. The CDR3 coding sequence is TGTGCCAGCAGTTATGGCAGGGGGCAGTTCTTC.

CDR3 sequence: CASRINYEQYF. CDR3 in DNA: TGTGCCAGCAGGATAAACTACGAGCAGTACTTC. The chain joins TRBV7-9 to TRBJ2-7; D is unresolved. Trimming removed 6 bases at V and 3 bases at J, with 6 bases between. The germline gives CDR1 SEHNR, CDR2 FQNEAQ (reference sequence). This CDR3 region has 11 residues. The variable domain in full, with the rest retrieved from reference TRBV7-9 and TRBJ2-7, is DTGVSQNPRHKITKRGQNVTFRCDPISEHNRLYWYRQTLGQGPEFLTYFQNEAQLEKSRLLSDRFSAERPKGSFSTLEIQRTEQGDSAMYLCASRINYEQYFGPGTRLTVT.

This chain connects TRBV5-1 to TRBJ1-2; D unresolved. Trimming removed 7 bases at V and 4 bases at J, with 8 bases between. The CDR3 runs to 11 residues. Germline-derived CDR1 and CDR2 are SGHRS and YFSETQ. The CDR3 DNA reads TGCGCCAGCTCTTCATCCTATGGCTACACCTTC. Protein sequence: CASSSSYGYTF. Combining the CDR3 with reference TRBV5-1 and TRBJ1-2 gives the whole variable domain KAGVTQTPRYLIKTRGQQVTLSCSPISGHRSVSWYQQTPGQGLQFLFEYFSETQRNKGNFPGRFSGRQFSNSRSEMNVSTLELGDSALYLCASSSSYGYTFGSGTRLTVV.